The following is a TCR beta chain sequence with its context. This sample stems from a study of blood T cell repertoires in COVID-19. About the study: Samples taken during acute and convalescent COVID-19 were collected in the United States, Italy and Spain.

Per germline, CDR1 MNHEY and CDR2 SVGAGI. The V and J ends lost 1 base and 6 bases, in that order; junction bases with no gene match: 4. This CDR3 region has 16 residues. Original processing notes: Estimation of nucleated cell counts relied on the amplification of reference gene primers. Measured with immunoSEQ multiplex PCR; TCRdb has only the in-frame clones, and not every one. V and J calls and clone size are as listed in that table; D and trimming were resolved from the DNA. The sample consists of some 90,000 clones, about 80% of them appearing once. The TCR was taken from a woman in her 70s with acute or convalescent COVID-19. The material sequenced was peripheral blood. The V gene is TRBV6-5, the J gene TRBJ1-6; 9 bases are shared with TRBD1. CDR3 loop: CASSYFAGQGNSPLHF. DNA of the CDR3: TGTGCCAGCAGTTACTTCGCGGGACAGGGTAATTCACCCCTCCACTTT.